A single sample is the source of the 24 T cell receptor beta chains below, sequenced in a study of blood T cells in healthy people across ages. Combining a sample-barcoded 5' primer with a J-beta primer mix, a second PCR ran for roughly 7 to 12 cycles. MiXCR was run by TCRdb on the 5' RACE reads, yielding one entry per CDR3 protein. The sample consists of about 670,000 distinct CDR3 sequences, 35% to 50% of them appearing once. The sample was blood. Receptors originate from a man older than 75 in good health.

This clonotype has a count of ten or more. The chain couples TRBV6-2 or TRBV6-3 to TRBJ2-7, with 9 bases matching TRBD1. The V and J ends lost 5 bases and 2 bases, in that order; junction bases with no gene match: 7. The CDR3 loop spans 15 amino acids. Per the germline V gene, CDR1 is MNHEY and CDR2 is SVGEGT. In DNA, the CDR3 is TGTGCCAGCAGTGACCCGGGACAGGGTGCCTACGAGCAGTACTTC. This sequence encodes CASSDPGQGAYEQYF.

Only a few counts were recorded for this clonotype. V is TRBV5-1 and J is TRBJ1-2; a possible D gene is TRBD1 (5 bases). Trimming left V 4 bases short and J 0 bases short, with 13 bases between. The CDR3 totals 15 residues. The germline CDR1 and CDR2 sequences are SGHRS and YFSETQ. DNA of the CDR3: TGCGCCAGCAGCCCTACGGGGGTAGCTAACTATGGCTACACCTTC. It is translated as CASSPTGVANYGYTF.

This chain links TRBV20-1 with TRBJ2-7, with 8 bases lining up with TRBD2. Near its end, the DNA agrees better with TRBJ2-5, so the J call may be wrong. The V gene's germline CDR1 is DFQATT and CDR2 SNEGSKA (reference sequence). The CDR3 totals 17 residues. The CDR3 here is CSARAPGPGTRLQTQYF. CDR3 DNA: TGCAGTGCTAGAGCTCCCGGGCCGGGGACTAGGTTACAGACCCAGTACTTC.

In its sample, this clonotype was seen a few times. The J gene is TRBJ1-2, the V gene TRBV28, with TRBD1 matching 10 bases. Germline CDR1 reads MDHEN; CDR2 reads SYDVKM. With 2 bases clipped from V and 6 bases from J, the junction kept 15 bases outside the gene matches. There are 18 residues in the CDR3. The CDR3 reads CASSLIAIGGTGVDGYTF. The CDR3 DNA is TGTGCCAGCAGTTTAATTGCCATAGGCGGGACAGGGGTGGATGGCTACACCTTC.

The V and J genes are TRBV24-1 and TRBJ2-2, with D possibly being TRBD1 or TRBD2 (5 bases each). The CDR3 is 15 residues long. Germline assignment: CDR1 KGHDR and CDR2 SFDVKD. Trimming took off 7 bases at V and 1 base at J, with 12 bases between the two ends. In DNA form, the CDR3 reads TGTGCCACCAGGGCCCGGGACCGGAACACCGGGGAGCTGTTTTTT. Translated, it gives CATRARDRNTGELFF.

This clonotype was counted a few times. This rearrangement joins TRBV12-3 or TRBV12-4 to TRBJ2-7; D perhaps matches TRBD1 (6 bases). V lost 6 bases and J lost 2, with 11 bases in between. The CDR3 contains 13 residues. In DNA, the CDR3 is TGTGCCAGCAGGAAAACAGGGCCCTACGAGCAGTACTTC. This gives the protein CASRKTGPYEQYF.

In the case of this clonotype: A clone one base away is much larger, so this may be a read error. The rearrangement uses TRBV6-2 or TRBV6-3 and TRBJ2-5, with a possible D match to TRBD2 (6 bases). CDR3 size: 13 residues. The germline V gene encodes CDR1 MNHEY and CDR2 SVGEGT. V was pared by 6 bases and J by 11 bases, with 19 bases between. For the CDR3, the DNA is TGTGCCAGCAGAGAAGCGGCTAGCGATGAGCAGTACTTC. The encoded protein is CASREAASDEQYF.

The chain recombines TRBV9 with TRBJ1-2, with D maybe TRBD1 (5 bases). V lost 0 bases, J lost 6 bases, and 15 bases lay in between. Germline CDR1 reads SGDLS; CDR2 reads YYNGEE. There are 15 residues in the CDR3. The CDR3 DNA is TGTGCCAGCAGCGTAGAGGGTCGAGGGGTAAATGGCTACACCTTC. Its translation is CASSVEGRGVNGYTF.

This clonotype was seen only a few times. This chain links TRBV28 with TRBJ1-6; no clear D. Germline CDR1 and CDR2: MDHEN and SYDVKM. This CDR3 region has 14 residues. The ends were cut back, 3 bases at V and 8 bases at J, with 11 bases in the middle. The CDR3 here is CASSFKFGHSPLHF. The CDR3 coding sequence is TGTGCCAGCAGTTTTAAATTCGGGCATTCACCCCTCCACTTT.

This clonotype turned up a few times. The chain couples TRBV6-6 to TRBJ2-7; 10 bases fit TRBD1. Trimming removed 2 bases from V and 3 bases from J; junction bases left unmatched: 7. Germline V gene sequence: CDR1 MNHNY, CDR2 SVGAGI (reference sequence). This CDR3 contains 16 residues. The CDR3 DNA reads TGTGCCAGCAGTTACACACTGGGGACAGGGGTCTACGAGCAGTACTTC. Amino acid sequence: CASSYTLGTGVYEQYF.

This clonotype occurred a few times. Just one base apart from a much larger clone, this may be a read error. CDR3 sequence (DNA): TGTGCCAGCAGCCGAACACGTTTGGGAGGTGAGCAGTACTTC. Amino acid sequence: CASSRTRLGGEQYF. The genes are TRBV3-1 and TRBJ2-5, with TRBD2 as a possible D gene (6 bases). The length of the CDR3 is 14 residues. V lost 4 bases and J lost 11, with 20 bases in between. Germline V gives CDR1 LGHDT, CDR2 YNNKEL (reference sequence).

This clonotype was seen many times. V is TRBV29-1 and J is TRBJ1-1, with TRBD1 as a possible D gene (5 bases). The CDR3 totals 11 residues. The germline gives CDR1 SQVTM, CDR2 ANQGSEA. Trimming cost V 4 bases and J 8 bases, with 11 bases left between them. The CDR3 here is CSVGGEGEAFF. As DNA, the CDR3 is TGCAGCGTTGGAGGGGAAGGCGAAGCTTTCTTT. Variable domain in full (rest from reference TRBV29-1 and TRBJ1-1): SAVISQKPSRDICQRGTSLTIQCQVDSQVTMMFWYRQQPGQSLTLIATANQGSEATYESGFVIDKFPISRPNLTFSTLTVSNMSPEDSSIYLCSVGGEGEAFFGQGTRLTVV.

The chain links TRBV5-5 to TRBJ1-4, with D perhaps TRBD1 (6 bases). This CDR3 comprises 16 residues. Germline V gene data show CDR1 as SGHKS and CDR2 as YYEKEE (reference sequence). V was pared by 1 base and J by 3 bases, with 13 bases between. The CDR3 DNA sequence: TGTGCCAGCAGCTTGCGGGGGGCGCGGGCTAATGAAAAACTGTTTTTT. Residues: CASSLRGARANEKLFF.

About this clonotype: A clone one base away is much larger, so this may be a read error. The rearrangement links TRBV20-1 to TRBJ2-7, with D tentatively TRBD2 (6 bases). CDR1 and CDR2 from the germline V gene are DFQATT and SNEGSKA (reference sequence). CDR3 length equals 13 residues. CDR3 amino acids: CSAGGGWTYVQYF. The DNA for the CDR3 is TGCAGTGCCGGGGGTGGTTGGACCTACGTGCAGTACTTC.

The DNA of the CDR3 is TGTGCCAGCAGTTCACAGGGGGTAAGCTACAATGAGCAGTACTTC. This codes for CASSSQGVSYNEQYF. The rearrangement joins TRBV6-2 or TRBV6-3 to TRBJ2-1; 8 nucleotides match TRBD1. The last part of the DNA fits TRBJ2-7 better; the J call may be wrong. This CDR3 contains 15 residues. CDR1 and CDR2 from the germline V gene are MNHEY and SVGEGT.

This clonotype occurred a few times. This chain links TRBV24-1 with TRBJ2-7, with D maybe TRBD2 (6 bases). Looked up from germline, CDR1 is KGHDR and CDR2 is SFDVKD. V lost 5 bases to trimming and J lost 0 bases, with 10 bases between them. The CDR3 covers 14 residues. The CDR3: CATSVGGTSYEQYF. CDR3 nucleotide sequence: TGTGCCACCAGTGTAGGAGGGACCTCCTACGAGCAGTACTTC.

The V gene is TRBV7-9, the J gene TRBJ1-1, with a weak D call TRBD1 (5 bases). Germline V lookup: CDR1 SEHNR, CDR2 FQNEAQ (reference sequence). The V end was cut by 5 bases, the J end by 6 bases, with 19 bases between. CDR3 size: 15 residues. CDR3 amino acids: CASSPPAAGRAEAFF. The CDR3 nucleotides are TGTGCCAGCAGCCCCCCAGCGGCAGGGAGAGCTGAAGCTTTCTTT.

The V call is TRBV30, the J call TRBJ1-4; the D gene is possibly TRBD1 (6 bases). Trimming removed 2 bases at V and 2 bases at J, with 9 bases between. Germline assignment: CDR1 GTSNPN and CDR2 SVGIG (reference sequence). CDR3 length: 14 residues. CDR3 amino acids: CAWSRGATNEKLFF. The DNA of the CDR3 is TGTGCCTGGAGTAGGGGGGCGACTAATGAAAAACTGTTTTTT.

This clonotype was seen many times. The chain carries TRBV7-2 and TRBJ2-5; 16 bases map to TRBD2. The CDR3 covers 16 residues. The germline gives CDR1 SGHTA, CDR2 FQGNSA. Unmatched junction bases numbered 2, after V lost 3 bases and J lost 4 bases. Here the CDR3 DNA reads TGTGCCAGCAGCTTGGGACTAGCGGGAGGGGGAGAGACCCAGTACTTC. As protein: CASSLGLAGGGETQYF.

The V and J genes are TRBV9 and TRBJ2-7, with 7 bases identical to TRBD1. The CDR3 consists of 16 residues. Trimming removed 4 bases from V and 7 bases from J; junction bases left unmatched: 17. Germline CDR1 SGDLS, CDR2 YYNGEE. This CDR3 is CASSSTGTAAYNEQYF. For the CDR3, the DNA is TGTGCCAGCAGCTCCACCGGGACAGCGGCCTACAATGAGCAGTACTTC.

The J gene is TRBJ2-2, the V gene TRBV12-3 or TRBV12-4, with 7 bases aligning to TRBD1. The CDR3 length is 15 residues. The V segment lost 6 bases and the J segment 3 bases; nucleotides outside the gene matches: 7. CDR3 in DNA: TGTGCCAGCAGGCCTACAGGGGCGGACACCGGGGAGCTGTTTTTT. Translating it yields CASRPTGADTGELFF.

DNA for the CDR3: TGTGCCACCGGGACAGCTTATGGCTACACCTTC. This translates into CATGTAYGYTF. This chain connects TRBV6-6 to TRBJ1-2; 7 bases align to TRBD1. The germline CDR1 and CDR2 sequences are MNHNY and SVGAGI (reference sequence). The V and J ends lost 10 bases and 5 bases, in that order; junction bases with no gene match: 4. This CDR3 comprises 11 residues.

This rearrangement joins TRBV18 to TRBJ2-5, with 11 bases matching TRBD2. CDR1 is KGHSH and CDR2 is LQKENI in the germline V gene. V lost 0 bases and J lost 11; bases outside the gene matches: 11. The CDR3 is 16 residues long. The CDR3: CASSPPGSGGANEQYF. For the CDR3, the DNA is TGTGCCAGCTCACCACCAGGTAGCGGGGGGGCGAATGAGCAGTACTTC.

The chain links TRBV27 to TRBJ1-1; 10 bases align to TRBD1. V shed 5 bases, J shed 4 bases, and the junction held 16 bases outside the gene matches. CDR1 and CDR2 from the germline V gene are MNHEY and SMNVEV (reference sequence). This CDR3 contains 18 residues. CDR3 residues: CASSEDRGFVARGTEAFF. The CDR3 region has the DNA TGTGCCAGCAGTGAGGACAGGGGGTTTGTGGCCCGGGGCACTGAAGCTTTCTTT.